This T cell receptor (beta chain) was identified in a study of graft-versus-host responses after intestinal transplantation. Overall study context: Every transplant recipient was induced with anti-thymocyte globulin, then maintained on tacrolimus and steroids for two to three years. The study, taken as a whole, reports: Patients who carried graft-donor T cell macrochimerism also had high graft-versus-host to host-versus-graft clonal ratios in their allografts.

On this clone: The antigen remains undetermined.

Germline CDR1 reads SGHNT; CDR2 reads YYREEE (reference sequence). This CDR3 is 15 amino acids long. The germline V and J ends were trimmed by 4 bases and 14 bases, with 27 bases remaining between them. Profiled with immunoSEQ multiplex PCR; TCRdb holds only in-frame clones, not every one. The table shows around 99,000 clones, with approximately 86% occurring only once. The source was unstimulated CD4+ T cells sorted from spleen or lymph node cells, collected before transplant. The V call is TRBV5-4, the J call TRBJ2-5; D is perhaps TRBD2 (6 bases). This clonotype was sampled from a human donor who was the organ donor for an intestinal transplant. CDR3 protein: CASSPGGDASRHNYF. For the CDR3, the DNA is TGTGCCAGCAGCCCCGGCGGGGACGCTTCTCGTCACAACTACTTC.